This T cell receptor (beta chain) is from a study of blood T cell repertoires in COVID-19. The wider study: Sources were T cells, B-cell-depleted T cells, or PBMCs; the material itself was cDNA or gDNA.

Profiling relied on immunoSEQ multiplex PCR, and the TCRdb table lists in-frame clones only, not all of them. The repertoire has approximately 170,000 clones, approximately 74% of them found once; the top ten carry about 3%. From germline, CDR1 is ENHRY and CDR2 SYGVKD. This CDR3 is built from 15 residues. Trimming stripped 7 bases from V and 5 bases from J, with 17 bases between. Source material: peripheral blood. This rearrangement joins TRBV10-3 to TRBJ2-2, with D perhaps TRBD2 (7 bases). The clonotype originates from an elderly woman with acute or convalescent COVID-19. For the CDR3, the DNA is TGTGCCATCAACAGGGCGGGAGAACCAACCGGGGAGCTGTTTTTT. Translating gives CAINRAGEPTGELFF.